This T cell receptor (beta chain) was captured by sequencing in a study of cytotoxic CD8 clonotypes in ibrutinib-treated CLL. Study-wide context: Mean yields were about 260,000 productive templates and some 90,000 productive rearrangements per sample.

Germline CDR1 SGHDT, CDR2 YYEEEE. CDR3 length: 14 residues. V dropped 0 bases and J dropped 4 bases, with 10 bases sitting between them. Study-level findings and limits: Before falling back toward baseline at progression, clonality had risen at the time of ibrutinib response. Public clonotypes (which were uncommon) either contracted or remained stable on treatment. Sampling schedules were unmatched across sustained-remission and progressing patients.

Some clones are missing from TCRdb's copy, which holds only in-frame ones; the method was immunoSEQ multiplex PCR. The data hold about 140,000 clones, with 70% to 80% observed a single time. With respect to this clone: Its antigen is unknown.

This specimen was PBMCs, taken after 24 months of ibrutinib treatment. The chain joins TRBV5-6 to TRBJ1-2; weak D call: TRBD1 (6 bases). The sequence derives from a human donor with chronic lymphocytic leukemia. The DNA of the CDR3 is TGTGCCAGCAGCTTGGAGGGGGACCGCTATGGCTACACCTTC. Residues: CASSLEGDRYGYTF.